This T cell receptor beta chain was obtained from a study of cytomegalovirus exposure and HLA in healthy donors. Study findings and constraints: For cytomegalovirus status, the classifier reportedly gave diagnoses with high specificity and sensitivity.

These donors were members of the 120-subject validation cohort, a group separate from the roughly 700-subject first cohort. The sample holds a few counts of this clone. Its cognate antigen is unknown. TCRdb's table, derived via immunoSEQ multiplex PCR, lists solely in-frame clones and lacks some. This sample has roughly 330,000 clones, with roughly 87% found just once. The CDR3 has 15 residues. Trimming pared 0 bases from V and 0 bases from J, leaving 7 bases between. Germline CDR1 and CDR2: SGHTS and YDEGEE. The chain is built from TRBV5-8 and TRBJ2-1; unclear D gene. Source material: PBMCs. The sequence was obtained from a woman under 40 in good health and CMV-seropositive. CDR3: CASSLGRSSYNEQFF. CDR3 nucleotide sequence: TGTGCCAGCAGCTTGGGGCGGAGCTCCTACAATGAGCAGTTCTTC.